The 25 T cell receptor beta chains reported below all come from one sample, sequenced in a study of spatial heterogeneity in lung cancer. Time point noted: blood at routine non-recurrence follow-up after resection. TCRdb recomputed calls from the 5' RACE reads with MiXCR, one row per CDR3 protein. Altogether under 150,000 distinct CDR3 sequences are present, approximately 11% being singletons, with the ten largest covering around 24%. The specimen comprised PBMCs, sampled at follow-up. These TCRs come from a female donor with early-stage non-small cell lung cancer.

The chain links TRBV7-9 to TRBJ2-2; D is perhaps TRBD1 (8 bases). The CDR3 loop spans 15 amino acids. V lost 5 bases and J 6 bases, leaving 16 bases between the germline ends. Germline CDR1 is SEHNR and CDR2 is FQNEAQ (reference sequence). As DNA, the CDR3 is TGTGCCAGCAGCACCGGACAGGGAGGGTCCGGGGAGCTGTTTTTT. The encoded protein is CASSTGQGGSGELFF.

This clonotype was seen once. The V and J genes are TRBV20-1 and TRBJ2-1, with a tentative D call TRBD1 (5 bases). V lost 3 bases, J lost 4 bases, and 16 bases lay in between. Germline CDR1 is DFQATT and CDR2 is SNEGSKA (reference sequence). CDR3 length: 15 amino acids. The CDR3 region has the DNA TGCAGTGCTAGCCTAGGGGCGCAGTCGTACAATGAGCAGTTCTTC. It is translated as CSASLGAQSYNEQFF.

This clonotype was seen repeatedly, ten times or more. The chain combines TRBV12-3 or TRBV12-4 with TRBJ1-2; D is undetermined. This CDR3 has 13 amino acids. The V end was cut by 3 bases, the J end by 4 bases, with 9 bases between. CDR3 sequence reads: CASSFGNTYGYTF. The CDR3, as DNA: TGTGCCAGCAGTTTCGGCAACACCTATGGCTACACCTTC.

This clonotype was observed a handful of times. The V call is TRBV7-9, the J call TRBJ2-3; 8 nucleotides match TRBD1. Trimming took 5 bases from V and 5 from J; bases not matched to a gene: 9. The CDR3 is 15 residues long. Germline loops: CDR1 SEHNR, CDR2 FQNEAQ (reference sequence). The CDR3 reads CASSTGQGREDTQYF. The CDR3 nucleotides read TGTGCCAGCAGCACCGGACAGGGTCGGGAAGATACGCAGTATTTT.

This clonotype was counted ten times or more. CDR3 nucleotides: TGTGCCAGCAGCTTAAATCGGGCAGGCAGCAATGAGCAGTTCTTC. As protein: CASSLNRAGSNEQFF. The chain couples TRBV7-3 to TRBJ2-1; D remains unclear. This CDR3 is 15 amino acids long. V was cut by 1 base and J by 6 bases, with 13 bases left in between. The germline gives CDR1 SGHTA, CDR2 FQGTGA.

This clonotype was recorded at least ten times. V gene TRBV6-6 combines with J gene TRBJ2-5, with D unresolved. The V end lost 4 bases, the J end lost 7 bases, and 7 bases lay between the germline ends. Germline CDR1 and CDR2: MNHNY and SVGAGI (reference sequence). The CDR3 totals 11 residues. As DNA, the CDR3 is TGTGCCAGCAGTTCCCAGTTGACCCAGTACTTC. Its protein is CASSSQLTQYF.

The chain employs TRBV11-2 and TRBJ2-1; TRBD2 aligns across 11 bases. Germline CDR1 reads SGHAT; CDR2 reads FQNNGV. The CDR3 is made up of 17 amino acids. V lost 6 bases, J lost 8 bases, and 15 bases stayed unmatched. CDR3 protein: CASSLSPGLAETYEQFF. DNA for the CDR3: TGTGCCAGCAGTCTGAGTCCGGGACTAGCGGAAACCTATGAGCAGTTCTTC.

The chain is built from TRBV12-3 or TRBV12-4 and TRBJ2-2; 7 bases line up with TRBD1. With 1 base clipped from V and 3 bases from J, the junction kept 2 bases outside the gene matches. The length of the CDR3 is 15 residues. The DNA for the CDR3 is TGTGCCAGCAGTTTAGGACAGGGATACACCGGGGAGCTGTTTTTT. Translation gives CASSLGQGYTGELFF.

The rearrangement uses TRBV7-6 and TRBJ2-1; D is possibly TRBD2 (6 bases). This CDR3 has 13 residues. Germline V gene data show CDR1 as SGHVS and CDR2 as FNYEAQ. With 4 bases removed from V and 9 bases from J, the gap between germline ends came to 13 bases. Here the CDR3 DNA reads TGTGCCAGCAGCTCCCGGGTCGGGAGTGAGCAGTTCTTC. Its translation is CASSSRVGSEQFF.

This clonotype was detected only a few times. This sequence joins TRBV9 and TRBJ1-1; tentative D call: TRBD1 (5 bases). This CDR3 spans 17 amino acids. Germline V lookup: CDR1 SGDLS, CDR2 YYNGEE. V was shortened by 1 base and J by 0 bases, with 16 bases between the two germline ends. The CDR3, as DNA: TGTGCCAGCAGCGTAAATGGGGCACCTCCAATGAACACTGAAGCTTTCTTT. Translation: CASSVNGAPPMNTEAFF. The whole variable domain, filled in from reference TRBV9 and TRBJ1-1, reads DSGVTQTPKHLITATGQRVTLRCSPRSGDLSVYWYQQSLDQGLQFLIQYYNGEERAKGNILERFSAQQFPDLHSELNLSSLELGDSALYFCASSVNGAPPMNTEAFFGQGTRLTVV.

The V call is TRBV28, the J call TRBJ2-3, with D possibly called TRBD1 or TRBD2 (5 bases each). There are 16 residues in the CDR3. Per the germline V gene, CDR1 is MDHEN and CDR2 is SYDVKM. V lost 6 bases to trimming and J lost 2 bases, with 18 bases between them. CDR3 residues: CASSWLGPPTTDTQYF. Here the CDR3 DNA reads TGTGCCAGCAGCTGGTTGGGACCTCCAACCACAGATACGCAGTATTTT.

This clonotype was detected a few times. This CDR3 is CASSLILVRRDGDTQYF. CDR3 DNA: TGTGCCAGCAGCTTAATCCTAGTGAGGCGGGATGGAGATACGCAGTATTTT. The chain carries TRBV7-2 and TRBJ2-3, with D possibly TRBD2 on 6 matching bases. The CDR3 loop spans 17 amino acids. Trimming shortened V by 2 bases and J by 5 bases, and 20 bases separated the two germline ends. Germline CDR1 reads SGHTA; CDR2 reads FQGNSA.

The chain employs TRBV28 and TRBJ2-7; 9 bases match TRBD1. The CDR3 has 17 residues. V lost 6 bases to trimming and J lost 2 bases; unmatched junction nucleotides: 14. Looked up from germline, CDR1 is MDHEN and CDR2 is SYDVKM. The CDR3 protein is CASSSAITGTGTYEQYF. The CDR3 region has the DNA TGTGCCAGCAGCTCCGCGATAACCGGGACAGGGACCTACGAGCAGTACTTC.

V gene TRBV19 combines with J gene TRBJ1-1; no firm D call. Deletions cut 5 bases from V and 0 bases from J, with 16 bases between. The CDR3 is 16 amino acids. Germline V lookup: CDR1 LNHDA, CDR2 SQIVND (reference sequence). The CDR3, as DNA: TGTGCCAGTAGTTTATTTGGCAGACGCATGAACACTGAAGCTTTCTTT. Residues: CASSLFGRRMNTEAFF. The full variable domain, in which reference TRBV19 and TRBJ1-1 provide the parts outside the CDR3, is DGGITQSPKYLFRKEGQNVTLSCEQNLNHDAMYWYRQDPGQGLRLIYYSQIVNDFQKGDIAEGYSVSREKKESFPLTVTSAQKNPTAFYLCASSLFGRRMNTEAFFGQGTRLTVV.

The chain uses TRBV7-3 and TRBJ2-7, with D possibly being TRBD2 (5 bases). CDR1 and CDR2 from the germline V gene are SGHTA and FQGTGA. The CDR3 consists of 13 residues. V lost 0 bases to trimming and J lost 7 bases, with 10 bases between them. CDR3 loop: CASSLTSGSEQYF. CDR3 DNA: TGTGCCAGCAGCTTAACGTCGGGGTCGGAGCAGTACTTC. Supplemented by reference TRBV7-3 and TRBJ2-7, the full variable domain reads GAGVSQTPSNKVTEKGKYVELRCDPISGHTALYWYRQSLGQGPEFLIYFQGTGAADDSGLPNDRFFAVRPEGSVSTLKIQRTERGDSAVYLCASSLTSGSEQYFGPGTRLTVT.

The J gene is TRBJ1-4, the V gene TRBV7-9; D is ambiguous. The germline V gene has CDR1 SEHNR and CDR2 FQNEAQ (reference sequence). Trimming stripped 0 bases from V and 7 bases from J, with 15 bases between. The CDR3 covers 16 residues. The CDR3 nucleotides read TGTGCCAGCAGCTTAGCGCGAAAGGTAACGGGTGAAAAACTGTTTTTT. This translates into CASSLARKVTGEKLFF.

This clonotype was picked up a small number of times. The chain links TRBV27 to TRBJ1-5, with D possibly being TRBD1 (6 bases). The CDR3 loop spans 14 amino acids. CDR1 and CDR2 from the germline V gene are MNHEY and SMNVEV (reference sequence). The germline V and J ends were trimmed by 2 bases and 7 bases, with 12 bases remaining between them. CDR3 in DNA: TGTGCCAGCAGTTTAACTGCAGGGGCCCAGCCCCAGCATTTT. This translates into CASSLTAGAQPQHF.

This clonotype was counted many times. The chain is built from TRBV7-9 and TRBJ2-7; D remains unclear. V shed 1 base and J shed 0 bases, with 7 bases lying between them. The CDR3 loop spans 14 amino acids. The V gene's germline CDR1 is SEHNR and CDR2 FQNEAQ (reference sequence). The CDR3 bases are TGTGCCAGCAGCTTAGTAGGCAGCTCCTACGAGCAGTACTTC. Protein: CASSLVGSSYEQYF. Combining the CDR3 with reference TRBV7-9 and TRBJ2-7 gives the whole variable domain DTGVSQNPRHKITKRGQNVTFRCDPISEHNRLYWYRQTLGQGPEFLTYFQNEAQLEKSRLLSDRFSAERPKGSFSTLEIQRTEQGDSAMYLCASSLVGSSYEQYFGPGTRLTVT.

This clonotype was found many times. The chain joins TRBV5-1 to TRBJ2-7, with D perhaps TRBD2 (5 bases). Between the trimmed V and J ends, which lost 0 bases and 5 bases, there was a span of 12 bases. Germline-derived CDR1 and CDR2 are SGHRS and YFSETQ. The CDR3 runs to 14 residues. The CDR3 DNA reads TGCGCCAGCAGCTTGGCCCGGCGGGCGGACGAGCAGTACTTC. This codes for CASSLARRADEQYF.

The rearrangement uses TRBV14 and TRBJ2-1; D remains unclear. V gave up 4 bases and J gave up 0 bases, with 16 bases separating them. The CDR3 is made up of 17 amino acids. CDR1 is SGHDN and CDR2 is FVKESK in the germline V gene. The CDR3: CASSPRSRVGSYNEQFF. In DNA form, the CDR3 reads TGTGCCAGCAGCCCGAGATCACGCGTTGGCTCCTACAATGAGCAGTTCTTC.

The CDR3 region is CASSSWTSGSGNEQFF. CDR3 DNA: TGTGCCAGCAGCTCCTGGACTAGCGGGAGTGGCAATGAGCAGTTCTTC. The chain has TRBV4-2 and TRBJ2-1, with 13 bases aligning to TRBD2. Germline loops: CDR1 LGHNA, CDR2 YNFKEQ. V gave up 5 bases and J gave up 6 bases; unmatched junction bases: 7. This CDR3 has 16 residues.

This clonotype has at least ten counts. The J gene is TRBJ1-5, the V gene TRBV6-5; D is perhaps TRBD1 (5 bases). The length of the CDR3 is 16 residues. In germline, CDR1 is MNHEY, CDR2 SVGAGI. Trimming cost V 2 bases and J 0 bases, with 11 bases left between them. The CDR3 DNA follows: TGTGCCAGCAGTTACGGGACCGGGGATAGCAATCAGCCCCAGCATTTT. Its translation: CASSYGTGDSNQPQHF.

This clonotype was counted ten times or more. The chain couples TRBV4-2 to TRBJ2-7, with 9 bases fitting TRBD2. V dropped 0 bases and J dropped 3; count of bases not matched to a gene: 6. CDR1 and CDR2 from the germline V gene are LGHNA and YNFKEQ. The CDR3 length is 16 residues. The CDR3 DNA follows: TGTGCCAGCAGCCAAGATCCTAGCGGGACGTTCTACGAGCAGTACTTC. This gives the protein CASSQDPSGTFYEQYF.

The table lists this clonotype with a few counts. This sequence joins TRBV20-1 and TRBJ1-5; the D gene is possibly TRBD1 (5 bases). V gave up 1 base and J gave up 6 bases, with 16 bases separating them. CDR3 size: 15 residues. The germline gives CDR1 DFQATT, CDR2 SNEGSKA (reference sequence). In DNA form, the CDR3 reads TGCAGTGCTAGAGTAGGAGGGGCGATGAGTCAGCCCCAGCATTTT. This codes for CSARVGGAMSQPQHF.

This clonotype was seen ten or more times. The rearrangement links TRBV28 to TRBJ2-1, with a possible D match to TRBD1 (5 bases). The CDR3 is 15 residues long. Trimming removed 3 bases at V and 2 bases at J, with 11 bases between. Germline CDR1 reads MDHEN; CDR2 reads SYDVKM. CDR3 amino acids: CASSFLGVTYNEQFF. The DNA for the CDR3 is TGTGCCAGCAGTTTTTTAGGGGTCACCTACAATGAGCAGTTCTTC.